Listed below are T cell receptor beta chains from one sample, sequenced in a study of radiotherapy plus CTLA-4 blockade in lung cancer. Some clones are missing from TCRdb's copy, which holds only in-frame ones; the method was immunoSEQ multiplex PCR. Of under 65,000 clones in the sample, 79% were seen once. The material sequenced was peripheral blood, taken from a patient treated with radiotherapy plus ipilimumab. All receptors derive from a human donor with non-small cell lung cancer who had a complete response to radiotherapy plus ipilimumab. Each CDR3 is given with its conserved first and last residue. The order of the fields is CDR3 protein, CDR3 DNA, D gene, V gene, clone size, J gene. D genes are given only for firm matches. The size of a clone is reported for some rows only, either as once, few or many, or as a class for expanded clones.

CDR3 protein: CASRSTSGVMTDTQYF
CDR3 DNA: TGTGCCAGCAGATCGACAAGCGGGGTAATGACAGATACGCAGTATTTT
D gene: TRBD2
V gene: TRBV2
clone size: -
J gene: TRBJ2-3

CDR3 protein: CASSIEGNNQPQHF
CDR3 DNA: TGTGCCAGTAGTATCGAGGGAAACAATCAGCCCCAGCATTTT
D gene: -
V gene: TRBV19
clone size: -
J gene: TRBJ1-5

CDR3 protein: CASSDSGGWAGELFF
CDR3 DNA: TGTGCCAGCAGTGACTCAGGGGGCTGGGCCGGGGAGCTGTTTTTT
D gene: TRBD1
V gene: TRBV25-1
clone size: -
J gene: TRBJ2-2

CDR3 protein: CAISEGQVYEQYF
CDR3 DNA: TGTGCCATCAGTGAAGGACAGGTCTACGAGCAGTACTTC
D gene: TRBD1
V gene: TRBV10-3
clone size: -
J gene: TRBJ2-7

CDR3 protein: CASSHRGMGSDEQFF
CDR3 DNA: TGTGCCAGCAGCCACAGGGGTATGGGTTCGGATGAGCAGTTCTTC
D gene: TRBD1
V gene: TRBV28
clone size: -
J gene: TRBJ2-1

CDR3 protein: CASSLGPQGTGVETQYF
CDR3 DNA: TGTGCCAGCAGCTTGGGCCCCCAGGGGACAGGGGTCGAGACCCAGTACTTC
D gene: TRBD1
V gene: TRBV5-4
clone size: -
J gene: TRBJ2-5

CDR3 protein: CASSESRTQYF
CDR3 DNA: TGCGCCAGCAGTGAGTCCCGGACCCAGTACTTC
D gene: -
V gene: TRBV10-2
clone size: -
J gene: TRBJ2-5

CDR3 protein: CASSFFIGGETQYF
CDR3 DNA: TGTGCCAGCAGTTTTTTCATCGGCGGAGAGACCCAGTACTTC
D gene: -
V gene: TRBV27
clone size: -
J gene: TRBJ2-5

CDR3 protein: CASSPDRSATDTQYF
CDR3 DNA: TGTGCCAGCTCTCCGGACAGGTCGGCCACAGATACGCAGTATTTT
D gene: TRBD1
V gene: TRBV18
clone size: -
J gene: TRBJ2-3

CDR3 protein: CASTTGFEKLFF
CDR3 DNA: TGCGCCAGCACCACAGGGTTTGAAAAACTGTTTTTT
D gene: -
V gene: TRBV4-1
clone size: -
J gene: TRBJ1-4

CDR3 protein: CASRLTLQGQGNQPQHF
CDR3 DNA: TGTGCAAGTCGCCTCACACTCCAGGGACAGGGGAATCAGCCCCAGCATTTT
D gene: -
V gene: TRBV12-2
clone size: -
J gene: TRBJ1-5

CDR3 protein: CASTTGFRQPQHF
CDR3 DNA: TGCGCCAGCACCACGGGTTTCCGGCAGCCCCAGCATTTT
D gene: -
V gene: TRBV10-2
clone size: -
J gene: TRBJ1-5

CDR3 protein: CASSPSGSNYGYTF
CDR3 DNA: TGTGCCAGCAGCCCCAGCGGATCTAACTATGGCTACACCTTC
D gene: -
V gene: TRBV7-9
clone size: -
J gene: TRBJ1-2

CDR3 protein: CASSKLNRGFGCSPLHF
CDR3 DNA: TGTGCCAGCAGCAAATTAAACAGGGGATTCGGATGCTCACCCCTCCACTTT
D gene: -
V gene: TRBV21-1
clone size: few
J gene: TRBJ1-6

CDR3 protein: CASSHLDSPDVLTF
CDR3 DNA: TGTGCCAGCTCACACTTGGACAGTCCTGACGTCCTGACTTTC
D gene: -
V gene: TRBV18
clone size: few
J gene: TRBJ2-6

CDR3 protein: CASSPGLAVTSTDTQYF
CDR3 DNA: TGTGCCAGCAGCCCCGGACTAGCGGTTACTAGCACAGATACGCAGTATTTT
D gene: TRBD2
V gene: TRBV11-3
clone size: -
J gene: TRBJ2-3

CDR3 protein: CASSLSRDRRATGDYGYTF
CDR3 DNA: TGTGCCAGCAGTTTATCTCGTGACAGGAGAGCAACTGGTGACTATGGCTACACCTTC
D gene: -
V gene: TRBV27
clone size: -
J gene: TRBJ1-2

CDR3 protein: CASSPDGGHIQYF
CDR3 DNA: TGTGCCAGCAGTCCCGACGGGGGGCACATTCAGTACTTC
D gene: -
V gene: TRBV7-9
clone size: -
J gene: TRBJ2-4

CDR3 protein: CASSAGTANYGYTF
CDR3 DNA: TGCGCCAGCAGCGCAGGGACAGCCAACTATGGCTACACCTTC
D gene: TRBD1
V gene: TRBV5-1
clone size: -
J gene: TRBJ1-2

CDR3 protein: CASSSLTGEQFF
CDR3 DNA: TGTGCCAGCAGCTCCCTGACGGGAGAGCAGTTCTTC
D gene: -
V gene: TRBV7-8
clone size: -
J gene: TRBJ2-1

CDR3 protein: CSVEGYGGSDPYNEQFF
CDR3 DNA: TGCAGCGTTGAAGGGTATGGGGGGTCGGACCCTTACAATGAGCAGTTCTTC
D gene: -
V gene: TRBV29-1
clone size: -
J gene: TRBJ2-1

CDR3 protein: CASSESGNLGGNQPQHF
CDR3 DNA: TGTGCCAGCAGTGAATCTGGGAACTTAGGGGGCAATCAGCCCCAGCATTTT
D gene: -
V gene: TRBV2
clone size: -
J gene: TRBJ1-5

CDR3 protein: CASSDPGSSLDTQYF
CDR3 DNA: TGTGCCAGCAGTGATCCGGGGTCCTCTCTAGATACGCAGTATTTT
D gene: -
V gene: TRBV2
clone size: -
J gene: TRBJ2-3

CDR3 protein: CASSLVGANEQFF
CDR3 DNA: TGTGCCAGCAGCTTAGTTGGGGCCAATGAGCAGTTCTTC
D gene: -
V gene: TRBV5-4
clone size: few
J gene: TRBJ2-1

CDR3 protein: CASSVTLNTEAFF
CDR3 DNA: TGTGCCAGCAGCGTTACACTGAACACTGAAGCTTTCTTT
D gene: -
V gene: TRBV9
clone size: -
J gene: TRBJ1-1

CDR3 protein: CSVEGQVLDTQYF
CDR3 DNA: TGCAGCGTTGAAGGGCAAGTGCTGGATACGCAGTATTTT
D gene: -
V gene: TRBV29-1
clone size: -
J gene: TRBJ2-3

CDR3 protein: CASRTGGSGNTIYF
CDR3 DNA: TGTGCCAGCAGAACAGGGGGCTCTGGAAACACCATATATTTT
D gene: TRBD1
V gene: TRBV6-1
clone size: -
J gene: TRBJ1-3

CDR3 protein: CSVDSGTGATDTQYF
CDR3 DNA: TGCAGCGTTGATTCCGGGACAGGGGCGACAGATACGCAGTATTTT
D gene: TRBD1
V gene: TRBV29-1
clone size: -
J gene: TRBJ2-3

CDR3 protein: CASSPTGGAYGANVLTF
CDR3 DNA: TGTGCCAGCTCACCAACAGGGGGCGCGTACGGGGCCAACGTCCTGACTTTC
D gene: TRBD1
V gene: TRBV18
clone size: -
J gene: TRBJ2-6

CDR3 protein: CASRRTVLFIGGEAFF
CDR3 DNA: TGTGCCAGCCGGCGGACGGTCCTATTTATCGGGGGGGAAGCTTTCTTT
D gene: -
V gene: TRBV2
clone size: -
J gene: TRBJ1-1

CDR3 protein: CASSLLMAGGFDEQFF
CDR3 DNA: TGTGCCAGCAGTTTACTTATGGCGGGGGGGTTTGATGAGCAGTTCTTC
D gene: TRBD2
V gene: TRBV27
clone size: -
J gene: TRBJ2-1

CDR3 protein: CASSFRDYPSEQFF
CDR3 DNA: TGTGCCAGCAGCTTTCGGGACTACCCTTCGGAGCAGTTCTTC
D gene: TRBD2
V gene: TRBV13
clone size: -
J gene: TRBJ2-1

CDR3 protein: CTSSLPRDLNQPQHF
CDR3 DNA: TGCACCAGCAGCCTACCCCGGGATTTGAATCAGCCCCAGCATTTT
D gene: -
V gene: TRBV1
clone size: -
J gene: TRBJ1-5

CDR3 protein: CASSSTSGLPDTQYF
CDR3 DNA: TGTGCCAGCAGCTCGACTAGCGGGCTCCCAGATACGCAGTATTTT
D gene: TRBD2
V gene: TRBV5-4
clone size: -
J gene: TRBJ2-3

CDR3 protein: CASRRTGGDEQYF
CDR3 DNA: TGTGCCAGCAGGCGGACAGGGGGCGACGAGCAGTACTTC
D gene: TRBD1
V gene: TRBV6-6
clone size: -
J gene: TRBJ2-7

CDR3 protein: CASDEAGPKGNEQFF
CDR3 DNA: TGTGCCAGTGACGAAGCGGGTCCAAAGGGCAATGAGCAGTTCTTC
D gene: -
V gene: TRBV19
clone size: -
J gene: TRBJ2-1

CDR3 protein: CASSSGRGNTIYF
CDR3 DNA: TGTGCCAGCAGTTCTGGGAGAGGAAACACCATATATTTT
D gene: -
V gene: TRBV6-5
clone size: -
J gene: TRBJ1-3

CDR3 protein: CASSLVGGRQETQYF
CDR3 DNA: TGTGCCAGCAGCTTAGTAGGGGGCCGCCAAGAGACCCAGTACTTC
D gene: TRBD1
V gene: TRBV7-9
clone size: -
J gene: TRBJ2-5

CDR3 protein: CASSLSTGGTLDGYTF
CDR3 DNA: TGCGCCAGCAGCTTGAGTACAGGGGGCACACTGGATGGCTACACCTTC
D gene: TRBD1
V gene: TRBV5-1
clone size: -
J gene: TRBJ1-2

CDR3 protein: CASAEGHITYGYTF
CDR3 DNA: TGTGCCAGCGCGGAGGGGCACATCACCTATGGCTACACCTTC
D gene: -
V gene: TRBV6-5
clone size: -
J gene: TRBJ1-2

CDR3 protein: CASSLGGGGAFF
CDR3 DNA: TGTGCCAGCAGCTTAGGGGGAGGGGGAGCTTTCTTT
D gene: -
V gene: TRBV11-2
clone size: -
J gene: TRBJ1-1

CDR3 protein: CASSLLSSGNTGELFF
CDR3 DNA: TGTGCCAGCAGCTTACTATCGTCTGGGAACACCGGGGAGCTGTTTTTT
D gene: -
V gene: TRBV7-8
clone size: -
J gene: TRBJ2-2

CDR3 protein: CASGGYSSGANVLTF
CDR3 DNA: TGCGCCAGCGGCGGCTATAGCTCTGGGGCCAACGTCCTGACTTTC
D gene: -
V gene: TRBV5-1
clone size: -
J gene: TRBJ2-6

CDR3 protein: CASSLTGGPDTQYF
CDR3 DNA: TGTGCCAGCAGCTTGACGGGAGGCCCAGATACGCAGTATTTT
D gene: TRBD2
V gene: TRBV5-4
clone size: -
J gene: TRBJ2-3

CDR3 protein: CASSPLAGGNYEQYF
CDR3 DNA: TGTGCCAGCAGCCCCTTAGCGGGGGGGAATTACGAGCAGTACTTC
D gene: TRBD2
V gene: TRBV11-2
clone size: -
J gene: TRBJ2-7

CDR3 protein: CAWSVRGGLSSGNTIYF
CDR3 DNA: TGTGCCTGGAGCGTTCGGGGGGGGCTAAGCTCTGGAAACACCATATATTTT
D gene: -
V gene: TRBV30
clone size: -
J gene: TRBJ1-3

CDR3 protein: CASSSDRGPNTEAFF
CDR3 DNA: TGTGCCAGCAGCTCCGACAGGGGACCGAACACTGAAGCTTTCTTT
D gene: TRBD1
V gene: TRBV13
clone size: -
J gene: TRBJ1-1

CDR3 protein: CASSPSRGSETQYF
CDR3 DNA: TGTGCCAGCTCACCATCCAGAGGGTCAGAGACCCAGTACTTC
D gene: -
V gene: TRBV18
clone size: -
J gene: TRBJ2-5

CDR3 protein: CAWSQGYGTEAFF
CDR3 DNA: TGTGCCTGGAGCCAGGGGTACGGCACTGAAGCTTTCTTT
D gene: -
V gene: TRBV30
clone size: -
J gene: TRBJ1-1

CDR3 protein: CASSSGSYEQYF
CDR3 DNA: TGCGCCAGCAGCTCGGGATCCTACGAGCAGTACTTC
D gene: -
V gene: TRBV5-1
clone size: -
J gene: TRBJ2-7

CDR3 protein: CASSPQVGRETQYF
CDR3 DNA: TGTGCCAGTAGTCCTCAAGTGGGGCGAGAGACCCAGTACTTC
D gene: -
V gene: TRBV19
clone size: -
J gene: TRBJ2-5

CDR3 protein: CASSASLASEQFF
CDR3 DNA: TGTGCCAGCAGTGCCTCCTTAGCAAGTGAGCAGTTCTTC
D gene: -
V gene: TRBV6-1
clone size: once
J gene: TRBJ2-1

CDR3 protein: CSAGQENQPQHF
CDR3 DNA: TGCAGCGCGGGACAAGAAAATCAGCCCCAGCATTTT
D gene: -
V gene: TRBV29-1
clone size: -
J gene: TRBJ1-5